The 8 T cell receptor beta chains below come from one sample, sequenced in a study of early stage breast cancer tumors. Some clones are missing from TCRdb's copy, which holds only in-frame ones; the method was immunoSEQ multiplex PCR. Of about 8,000 clones in the sample, more than 50% were seen once. Sequencing was carried out using breast tumor tissue. These receptor sequences come from a person aged 65-85 years with breast cancer.

This clone was picked up a small number of times. Different DNA sequences within this sample yield the same CDR3. The chain carries TRBV5-1 and TRBJ1-2, with 10 bases fitting TRBD1. This CDR3 region has 15 residues. Trimming took 4 bases from V and 4 from J; bases not matched to a gene: 7. Germline CDR1 reads SGHRS; CDR2 reads YFSETQ. The CDR3, as DNA: TGCGCCAGCAGCCCTCGGGGACAGGGGTTCTATGGCTACACCTTC. It translates to CASSPRGQGFYGYTF.

By proportion, this clone is medium-sized. The chain couples TRBV6-5 to TRBJ1-2; TRBD1 matches at 8 bases. The length of the CDR3 is 13 residues. Germline V gene lookup returns CDR1 MNHEY and CDR2 SVGAGI. The V segment lost 6 bases and the J segment 4 bases; nucleotides outside the gene matches: 4. The CDR3 region has the DNA TGTGCCAGCAGATCAGGGGGCTTCTATGGCTACACCTTC. Encoded protein: CASRSGGFYGYTF.

This chain connects TRBV19 to TRBJ1-2; 7 bases agree with TRBD1. Trimming cost V 4 bases and J 6 bases; bases outside gene matches: 8. Per the germline V gene, CDR1 is LNHDA and CDR2 is SQIVND (reference sequence). The CDR3 is made up of 14 amino acids. The CDR3, as DNA: TGTGCCAGTAGTAAAAAAAAAGACAGGGATGGCTACACCTTC. This gives the protein CASSKKKDRDGYTF.

The CDR3 nucleotides are TGTGCCAGCAGTGAAGTCAGCGACCTTGACTATGGCTACACCTTC. Encoded protein: CASSEVSDLDYGYTF. The V and J genes are TRBV2 and TRBJ1-2; D gene uncertain. The CDR3 is 15 amino acids. In germline, CDR1 is SNHLY, CDR2 FYNNEI. V was pared by 1 base and J by 3 bases, with 12 bases between.

The gene calls are TRBV7-8 and TRBJ2-6; TRBD2 is a possible D gene (7 bases). Per germline, CDR1 SGHVS and CDR2 FQNEAQ. Trimming removed 4 bases at V and 1 base at J, with 11 bases between. This CDR3 region has 16 residues. The chain's CDR3 is CASSYGGQSGANVLTF. CDR3 DNA: TGTGCCAGCAGCTACGGGGGGCAGTCTGGGGCCAACGTCCTGACTTTC.

The chain has TRBV18 and TRBJ1-1; the match to TRBD1 covers 7 bases. V dropped 5 bases and J dropped 4; count of bases not matched to a gene: 4. The CDR3 covers 13 residues. Germline assignment: CDR1 KGHSH and CDR2 LQKENI. For the CDR3, the DNA is TGTGCCAGCTCAACGACAGGGATCACTGAAGCTTTCTTT. Amino acid sequence: CASSTTGITEAFF.

The V call is TRBV15, the J call TRBJ2-5; 11 bases line up with TRBD2. The germline gives CDR1 LNHNV, CDR2 YYDKDF (reference sequence). V was pared by 3 bases and J by 5 bases, with 5 bases of the junction left unmatched. The CDR3 contains 15 residues. CDR3 bases: TGTGCCACCAGCAGGTTTAGCGGGGGGGCCGAGACCCAGTACTTC. Protein product: CATSRFSGGAETQYF.

V and J are TRBV4-2 and TRBJ1-3; 8 nucleotides agree with TRBD1. This CDR3 has 15 residues. The J segment lost 3 bases and the V segment lost 3 bases, leaving 4 bases of the junction unmatched. Per the germline V gene, CDR1 is LGHNA and CDR2 is YNFKEQ. The CDR3 nucleotides read TGTGCCAGCAGCCAGGTGACAGGGGTTGGAAACACCATATATTTT. Protein: CASSQVTGVGNTIYF.